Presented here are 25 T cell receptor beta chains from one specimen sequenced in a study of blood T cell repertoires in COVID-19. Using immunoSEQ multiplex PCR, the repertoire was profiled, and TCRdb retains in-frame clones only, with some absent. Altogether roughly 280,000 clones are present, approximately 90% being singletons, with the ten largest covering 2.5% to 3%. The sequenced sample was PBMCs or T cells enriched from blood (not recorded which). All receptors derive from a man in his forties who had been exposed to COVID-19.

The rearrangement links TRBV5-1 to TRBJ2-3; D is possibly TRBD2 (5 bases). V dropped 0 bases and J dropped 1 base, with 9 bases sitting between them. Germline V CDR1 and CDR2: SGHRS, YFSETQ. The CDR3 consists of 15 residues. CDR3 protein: CASSLARVRTDTQYF. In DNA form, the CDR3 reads TGCGCCAGCAGCTTGGCGCGGGTACGCACAGATACGCAGTATTTT.

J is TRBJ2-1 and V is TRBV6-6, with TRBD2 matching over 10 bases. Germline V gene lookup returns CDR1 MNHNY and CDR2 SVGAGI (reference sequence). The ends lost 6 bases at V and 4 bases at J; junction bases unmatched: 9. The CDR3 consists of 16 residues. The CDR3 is CASRRELAGIYNEQFF. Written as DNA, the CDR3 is TGTGCCAGCAGGCGGGAACTAGCGGGAATTTACAATGAGCAGTTCTTC.

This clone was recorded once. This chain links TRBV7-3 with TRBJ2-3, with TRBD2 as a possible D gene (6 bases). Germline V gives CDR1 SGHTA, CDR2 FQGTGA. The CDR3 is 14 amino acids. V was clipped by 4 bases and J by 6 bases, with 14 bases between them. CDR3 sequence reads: CASSSREEGDTQYF. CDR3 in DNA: TGTGCCAGCAGCTCCAGGGAGGAGGGGGATACGCAGTATTTT.

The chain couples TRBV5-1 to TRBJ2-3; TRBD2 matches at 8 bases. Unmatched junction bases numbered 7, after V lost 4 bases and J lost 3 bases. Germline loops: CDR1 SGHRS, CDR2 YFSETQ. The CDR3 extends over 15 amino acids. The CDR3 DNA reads TGCGCCAGCAGCCCGGGGGGGACTGGGACAGATACGCAGTATTTT. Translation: CASSPGGTGTDTQYF.

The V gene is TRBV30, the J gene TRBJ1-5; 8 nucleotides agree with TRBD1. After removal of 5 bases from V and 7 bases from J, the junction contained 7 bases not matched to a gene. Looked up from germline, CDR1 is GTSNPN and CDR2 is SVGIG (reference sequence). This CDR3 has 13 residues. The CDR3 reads CAWSTGAGQPQHF. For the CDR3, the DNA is TGTGCCTGGTCGACAGGGGCGGGGCAGCCCCAGCATTTT.

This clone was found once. The CDR3 coding sequence is TGTGCCAGCAGCCCGACTAGCGGGGAGCTGTTTTTT. Protein product: CASSPTSGELFF. The V and J genes are TRBV12-3 or TRBV12-4 and TRBJ2-2; D may be TRBD2 (6 bases). The CDR3 loop spans 12 amino acids. V was pared by 6 bases and J by 7 bases, with 9 bases between.

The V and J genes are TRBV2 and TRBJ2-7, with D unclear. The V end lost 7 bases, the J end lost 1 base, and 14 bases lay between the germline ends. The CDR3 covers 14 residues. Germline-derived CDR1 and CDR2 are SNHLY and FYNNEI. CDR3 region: CASILPSRSYEQYF. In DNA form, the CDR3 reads TGTGCCAGCATCCTTCCGTCCCGTTCCTACGAGCAGTACTTC.

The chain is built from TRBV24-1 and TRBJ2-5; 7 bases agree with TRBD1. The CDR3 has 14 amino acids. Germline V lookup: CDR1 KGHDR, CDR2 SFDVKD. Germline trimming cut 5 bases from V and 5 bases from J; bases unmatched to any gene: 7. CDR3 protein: CATSARGRFETQYF. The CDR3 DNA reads TGTGCCACCAGTGCTAGGGGGCGTTTCGAGACCCAGTACTTC.

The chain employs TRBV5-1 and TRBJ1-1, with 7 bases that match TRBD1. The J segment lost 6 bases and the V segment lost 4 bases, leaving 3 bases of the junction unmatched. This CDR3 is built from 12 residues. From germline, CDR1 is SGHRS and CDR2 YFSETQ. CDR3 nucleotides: TGCGCCAGCAGCATCGGGACAGCTGAAGCTTTCTTT. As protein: CASSIGTAEAFF.

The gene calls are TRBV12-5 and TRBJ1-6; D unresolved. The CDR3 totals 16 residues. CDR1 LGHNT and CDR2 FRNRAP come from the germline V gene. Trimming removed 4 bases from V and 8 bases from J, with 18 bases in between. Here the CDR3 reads CASGSTDGDWDSPLHF. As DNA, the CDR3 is TGTGCTAGTGGTTCGACTGACGGGGATTGGGATTCACCCCTCCACTTT.

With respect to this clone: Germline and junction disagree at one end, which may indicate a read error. This chain's CDR3 is CASSTQLAGVSHEQYF. CDR3 in DNA: TGTGCCAGTAGTACCCAACTAGCGGGAGTCTCCCACGAGCAGTACTTC. The V gene is TRBV19, the J gene TRBJ2-7; 11 bases align to TRBD2. The CDR3 has 16 amino acids. CDR1 is LNHDA, CDR2 SQIVND, per germline (reference sequence).

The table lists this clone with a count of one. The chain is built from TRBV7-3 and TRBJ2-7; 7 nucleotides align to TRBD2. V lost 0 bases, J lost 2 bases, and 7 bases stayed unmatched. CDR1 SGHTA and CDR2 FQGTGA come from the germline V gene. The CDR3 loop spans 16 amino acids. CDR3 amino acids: CASSLTSGGPTYEQYF. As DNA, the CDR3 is TGTGCCAGCAGCTTAACGTCGGGAGGCCCAACCTACGAGCAGTACTTC.

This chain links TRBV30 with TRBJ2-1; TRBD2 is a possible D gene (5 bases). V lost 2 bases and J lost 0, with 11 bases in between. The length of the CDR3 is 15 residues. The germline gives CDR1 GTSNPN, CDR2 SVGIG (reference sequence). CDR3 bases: TGTGCCTGGAGTTCAGCGGAAAGCTCCTACAATGAGCAGTTCTTC. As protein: CAWSSAESSYNEQFF.

The CDR3 nucleotides read TGTGCCAGCAGTTTCGTCTCAGGGAATGAAAAACTGTTTTTT. This sequence encodes CASSFVSGNEKLFF. The V and J genes are TRBV28 and TRBJ1-4; maybe TRBD1 (5 bases). Germline CDR1 MDHEN, CDR2 SYDVKM. Trimming cost V 3 bases and J 5 bases, with 10 bases left between them. The CDR3 length is 14 residues. Drawing the rest from reference TRBV28 and TRBJ1-4, the complete variable domain is DVKVTQSSRYLVKRTGEKVFLECVQDMDHENMFWYRQDPGLGLRLIYFSYDVKMKEKGDIPEGYSVSREKKERFSLILESASTNQTSMYLCASSFVSGNEKLFFGSGTQLSVL.

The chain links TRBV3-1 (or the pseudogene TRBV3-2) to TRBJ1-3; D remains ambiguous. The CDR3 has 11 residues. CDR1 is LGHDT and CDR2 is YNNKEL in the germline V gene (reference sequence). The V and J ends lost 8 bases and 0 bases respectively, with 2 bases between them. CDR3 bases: TGTGCCAGCCACTCTGGAAACACCATATATTTT. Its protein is CASHSGNTIYF.

The chain's CDR3 is CASSQEAEQYF. The CDR3 DNA sequence: TGCGCCAGCAGCCAAGAAGCCGAGCAGTACTTC. The V and J genes are TRBV4-1 and TRBJ2-7; D not resolved. The germline gives CDR1 MGHRA, CDR2 YSYEKL. This CDR3 region has 11 residues. The V gene lost 0 bases and the J gene lost 6 bases, with 3 bases spanning the gap.

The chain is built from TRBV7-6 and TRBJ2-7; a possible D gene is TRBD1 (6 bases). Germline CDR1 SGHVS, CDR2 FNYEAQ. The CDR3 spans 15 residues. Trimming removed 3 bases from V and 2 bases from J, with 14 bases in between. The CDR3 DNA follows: TGTGCCAGCAGCTTTATTACCGGACAGACCTACGAGCAGTACTTC. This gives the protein CASSFITGQTYEQYF.

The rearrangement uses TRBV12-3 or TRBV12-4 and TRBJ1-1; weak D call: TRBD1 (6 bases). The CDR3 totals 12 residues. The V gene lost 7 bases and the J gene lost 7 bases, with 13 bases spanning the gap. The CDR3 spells CASTRQEIEAFF. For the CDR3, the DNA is TGTGCCAGCACCAGACAGGAGATTGAAGCTTTCTTT.

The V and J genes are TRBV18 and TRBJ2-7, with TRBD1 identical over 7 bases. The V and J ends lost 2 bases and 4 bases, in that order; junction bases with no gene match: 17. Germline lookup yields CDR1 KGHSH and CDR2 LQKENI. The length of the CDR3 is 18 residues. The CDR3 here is CASSPGDSPTGDPYEQYF. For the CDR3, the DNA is TGTGCCAGCTCACCAGGGGACAGTCCAACCGGGGACCCATACGAGCAGTACTTC.

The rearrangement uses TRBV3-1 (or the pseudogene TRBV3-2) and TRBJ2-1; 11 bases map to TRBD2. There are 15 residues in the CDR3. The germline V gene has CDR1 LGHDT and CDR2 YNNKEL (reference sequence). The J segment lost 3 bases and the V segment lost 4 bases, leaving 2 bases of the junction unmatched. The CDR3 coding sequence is TGTGCCAGCAGCCGCGGACTAGCGGGCTACAATGAGCAGTTCTTC. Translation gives CASSRGLAGYNEQFF.

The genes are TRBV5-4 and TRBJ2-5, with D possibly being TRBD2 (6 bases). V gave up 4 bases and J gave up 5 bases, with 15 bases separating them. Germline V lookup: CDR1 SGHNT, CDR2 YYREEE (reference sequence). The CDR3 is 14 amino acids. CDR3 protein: CASSPSGGWETQYF. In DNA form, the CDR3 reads TGTGCCAGCAGCCCTAGTGGGGGGTGGGAGACCCAGTACTTC.

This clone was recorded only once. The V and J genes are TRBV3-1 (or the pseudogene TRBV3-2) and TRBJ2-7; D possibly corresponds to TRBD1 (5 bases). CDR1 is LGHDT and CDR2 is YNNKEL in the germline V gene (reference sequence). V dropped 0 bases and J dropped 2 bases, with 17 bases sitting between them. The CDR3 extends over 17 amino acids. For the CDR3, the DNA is TGTGCCAGCAGCCAAGATACGGAAAGGGGATATCCCTACGAGCAGTACTTC. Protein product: CASSQDTERGYPYEQYF.

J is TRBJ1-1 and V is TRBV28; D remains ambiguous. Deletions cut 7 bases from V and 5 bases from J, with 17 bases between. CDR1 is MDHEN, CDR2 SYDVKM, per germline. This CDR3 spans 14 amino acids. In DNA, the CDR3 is TGTGCCAGCATCTTCACGGGAGGGTGGACTGAAGCTTTCTTT. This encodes CASIFTGGWTEAFF. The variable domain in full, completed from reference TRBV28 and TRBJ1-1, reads DVKVTQSSRYLVKRTGEKVFLECVQDMDHENMFWYRQDPGLGLRLIYFSYDVKMKEKGDIPEGYSVSREKKERFSLILESASTNQTSMYLCASIFTGGWTEAFFGQGTRLTVV.

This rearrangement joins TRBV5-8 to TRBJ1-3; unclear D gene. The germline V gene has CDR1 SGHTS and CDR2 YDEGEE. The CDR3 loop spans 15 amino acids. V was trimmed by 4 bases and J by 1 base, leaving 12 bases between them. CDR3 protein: CASSRFSSSGNTIYF. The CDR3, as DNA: TGTGCCAGCAGCCGGTTCTCGAGTTCTGGAAACACCATATATTTT.

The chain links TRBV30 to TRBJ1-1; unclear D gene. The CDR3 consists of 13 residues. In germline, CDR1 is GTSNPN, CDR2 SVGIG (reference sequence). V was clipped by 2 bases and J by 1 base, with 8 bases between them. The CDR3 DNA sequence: TGTGCCTGGAGTCCGGGGTCGAACACTGAAGCTTTCTTT. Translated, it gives CAWSPGSNTEAFF.